Listed here are 21 T cell receptor beta chains from one sample, sequenced in a study of T cells after yellow fever vaccination. TCRdb redid the calling of the 5' RACE reads with MiXCR, one entry per CDR3 protein. The profile shows 300,000 or so distinct CDR3 sequences, 8.7% of them singletons. The sequencing used CD4+ T cells sorted from PBMCs, collected 5 days after the yellow fever booster vaccination. The receptor source for this set is a man aged 18 to 35 who received the YFV17D yellow fever vaccine.

This clonotype was observed a few times. The chain is built from TRBV5-1 and TRBJ1-1, with TRBD1 matching over 9 bases. V shed 6 bases, J shed 5 bases, and the junction held 5 bases outside the gene matches. The germline CDR1 and CDR2 sequences are SGHRS and YFSETQ. This CDR3 has 13 amino acids. In DNA, the CDR3 is TGCGCCAGCACACAGGGGGCTCTGACTGAAGCTTTCTTT. Its protein is CASTQGALTEAFF.

This clonotype was counted at least ten times. CDR3 region: CASRQSGAQYF. CDR3 bases: TGTGCCAGCAGACAATCGGGGGCGCAGTATTTT. V is TRBV2 and J is TRBJ2-3; weak D call: TRBD2 (6 bases). This CDR3 contains 11 residues. The V gene's germline CDR1 is SNHLY and CDR2 FYNNEI. The ends were cut back, 6 bases at V and 10 bases at J, with 11 bases in the middle.

V and J are TRBV6-5 and TRBJ2-2; D might be TRBD2 (6 bases). In germline, CDR1 is MNHEY, CDR2 SVGAGI. V was cut by 5 bases and J by 7 bases, with 17 bases left in between. The CDR3 spans 15 residues. The CDR3 spells CASSPGTHGDGELFF. The CDR3 nucleotides are TGTGCCAGCAGTCCCGGGACTCACGGTGACGGGGAGCTGTTTTTT.

This clonotype occurred many times. V gene TRBV7-2 combines with J gene TRBJ2-3; D remains unclear. Trimming removed 5 bases at V and 6 bases at J, with 9 bases between. The germline V gene encodes CDR1 SGHTA and CDR2 FQGNSA. The CDR3 is 12 amino acids. The chain's CDR3 is CASSPHRDTQYF. As DNA, the CDR3 is TGTGCCAGCAGCCCCCATCGGGATACGCAGTATTTT.

This chain uses TRBV10-3 with TRBJ1-2, with 7 nucleotides matching TRBD1. V gave up 3 bases and J gave up 2 bases; unmatched junction bases: 6. CDR3 length equals 15 residues. Germline CDR1 is ENHRY and CDR2 is SYGVKD. CDR3 in DNA: TGTGCCATCAGTGATACTCGACAGGGCAACTATGGCTACACCTTC. Residues: CAISDTRQGNYGYTF.

This clonotype was observed a handful of times. The chain carries TRBV20-1 and TRBJ2-7; 8 bases agree with TRBD1. The V gene's germline CDR1 is DFQATT and CDR2 SNEGSKA (reference sequence). The junction had 12 bases not matched to a gene; V was cut back by 6 bases and J by 5 bases. The CDR3 consists of 14 residues. CDR3 coding DNA: TGCAGTGCCGCACAGGGGGTAGTTAGGGACGAGCAGTACTTC. Amino acids: CSAAQGVVRDEQYF.

This clonotype has a handful of counts. The chain links TRBV7-3 to TRBJ2-3; D might be TRBD1 or TRBD2, each matching 6 bases. This CDR3 is built from 17 residues. Looked up from germline, CDR1 is SGHTA and CDR2 is FQGTGA. Deletions cut 3 bases from V and 2 bases from J, with 18 bases between. The CDR3 DNA sequence: TGTGCCAGCAGCTTGATGGCGATCGGGGGCCCCACAGATACGCAGTATTTT. Protein sequence: CASSLMAIGGPTDTQYF. The variable domain in full, with the rest retrieved from reference TRBV7-3 and TRBJ2-3, is GAGVSQTPSNKVTEKGKYVELRCDPISGHTALYWYRQSLGQGPEFLIYFQGTGAADDSGLPNDRFFAVRPEGSVSTLKIQRTERGDSAVYLCASSLMAIGGPTDTQYFGPGTRLTVL.

The chain employs TRBV28 and TRBJ1-1, with 7 positions matching TRBD1. The CDR3 totals 17 residues. The ends lost 3 bases at V and 4 bases at J; junction bases unmatched: 14. Germline assignment: CDR1 MDHEN and CDR2 SYDVKM. In nucleotides, the CDR3 is TGTGCCAGCAGTTTGGGGGTACGTCACAGGGGTATCACTGAAGCTTTCTTT. Its translation: CASSLGVRHRGITEAFF.

This clonotype was observed a few times. The chain combines TRBV9 with TRBJ2-5; perhaps TRBD2 as D (7 bases). The ends were cut back, 4 bases at V and 4 bases at J, with 17 bases in the middle. The CDR3 runs 15 residues. The germline gives CDR1 SGDLS, CDR2 YYNGEE. CDR3 amino acids: CASSPRRGRGETQYF. The DNA of the CDR3 is TGTGCCAGCAGCCCGCGGCGGGGGCGGGGAGAGACCCAGTACTTC.

This clonotype was recorded at least ten times. CDR3 nucleotides: TGTGCCACCAGTGACGCGGGGTTGGAGACCCAGTACTTC. Encoded protein: CATSDAGLETQYF. The chain carries TRBV24-1 and TRBJ2-5; TRBD2 is a possible D gene (6 bases). Between the trimmed V and J ends, which lost 4 bases and 5 bases, there was a span of 10 bases. The CDR3 consists of 13 residues. The germline CDR1 and CDR2 sequences are KGHDR and SFDVKD.

The V gene is TRBV27, the J gene TRBJ2-4; 7 nucleotides match TRBD1. The CDR3 is 16 amino acids. Losses at the gene ends were 5 bases for V and 0 bases for J; bases not matched to a gene: 7. Germline-derived CDR1 and CDR2 are MNHEY and SMNVEV (reference sequence). The CDR3 loop is CASSTGTVLAKNIQYF. The DNA for the CDR3 is TGTGCCAGCAGTACCGGGACAGTACTAGCCAAAAACATTCAGTACTTC.

Points on this clonotype: This likely comes from a read error, as the CDR3 has no conserved phenylalanine or tryptophan at its end. The rearrangement links TRBV6-2 or TRBV6-3 to TRBJ2-1; D remains ambiguous. CDR3 length: 12 residues. V lost 5 bases and J lost 13, with 15 bases in between. The germline V gene has CDR1 MNHEY and CDR2 SVGEGT. The CDR3 loop is CASSNARRHQFL. Here the CDR3 DNA reads TGTGCCAGCAGTAACGCACGGCGGCATCAGTTCCTC.

This clonotype was counted many times. The chain joins TRBV28 to TRBJ1-5; 10 bases align to TRBD1. Germline lookup yields CDR1 MDHEN and CDR2 SYDVKM. The CDR3 loop spans 15 amino acids. V was clipped by 4 bases and J by 2 bases; unmatched bases: 2. This CDR3 reads CASSSGTGGNQPQHF. In DNA form, the CDR3 reads TGTGCCAGCAGTTCCGGGACAGGGGGCAATCAGCCCCAGCATTTT.

This clonotype was detected only a few times. The gene calls are TRBV6-2 or TRBV6-3 and TRBJ2-5; possibly TRBD1 or TRBD2 for D (6 bases each). In germline, CDR1 is MNHEY, CDR2 SVGEGT. Trimming removed 2 bases at V and 5 bases at J, with 9 bases between. This CDR3 comprises 13 residues. CDR3 DNA sequence: TGTGCCAGCAGTTACCGGGGGCCGGAGACCCAGTACTTC. Amino acid sequence: CASSYRGPETQYF.

The genes are TRBV6-5 and TRBJ1-2; TRBD1 is a possible D gene (6 bases). Germline CDR1 reads MNHEY; CDR2 reads SVGAGI. V was pared by 6 bases and J by 4 bases, with 12 bases between. The CDR3 length is 13 residues. CDR3 loop: CASRSQGTYGYTF. The CDR3 nucleotides read TGTGCCAGCAGGTCTCAGGGGACCTATGGCTACACCTTC.

This clonotype occurred a few times. V usage is TRBV7-9 and J usage is TRBJ2-7; D possibly corresponds to TRBD1 (5 bases). Per the germline V gene, CDR1 is SEHNR and CDR2 is FQNEAQ (reference sequence). V shed 4 bases and J shed 7 bases, with 11 bases lying between them. The CDR3 runs to 12 residues. The CDR3 coding sequence is TGTGCCAGCAGCTCTCAGGGCTTGGAGCAGTACTTC. Protein sequence: CASSSQGLEQYF.

The chain is built from TRBV7-9 and TRBJ1-3, with no clear D. Germline assignment: CDR1 SEHNR and CDR2 FQNEAQ (reference sequence). Trimming shortened V by 3 bases and J by 0 bases, and 9 bases separated the two germline ends. The CDR3 consists of 15 residues. This CDR3 is CASSFADRSGNTIYF. CDR3 DNA sequence: TGTGCCAGCAGCTTCGCCGATCGCTCTGGAAACACCATATATTTT.

This clonotype was detected ten times or more. This chain connects TRBV7-2 to TRBJ1-1; D is uncertain. Trimming stripped 2 bases from V and 1 base from J, with 5 bases between. Germline CDR1 is SGHTA and CDR2 is FQGNSA. This CDR3 has 13 amino acids. CDR3 nucleotides: TGTGCCAGCAGCTTATACGGGAACACTGAAGCTTTCTTT. This encodes CASSLYGNTEAFF.

This clonotype was seen a few times. The chain uses TRBV3-1 and TRBJ1-1; unclear D gene. Trimming stripped 2 bases from V and 7 bases from J, with 14 bases between. This CDR3 is built from 14 residues. Germline-derived CDR1 and CDR2 are LGHDT and YNNKEL (reference sequence). The CDR3 region has the DNA TGTGCCAGCAGCCAACAGACCATCTCGGGTGAAGCTTTCTTT. Translating it yields CASSQQTISGEAFF.

This clonotype was seen at least ten times. The chain links TRBV29-1 to TRBJ2-2; TRBD1 agrees at 7 bases. Germline values: CDR1 SQVTM, CDR2 ANQGSEA. This CDR3 has 14 residues. V trimming: 7 bases; J trimming: 0 bases; junction bases outside the gene matches: 5. CDR3: CSGRDSANTGELFF. The CDR3 coding sequence is TGCAGCGGACGGGACAGCGCGAACACCGGGGAGCTGTTTTTT.

The gene calls are TRBV7-2 and TRBJ1-2; D is uncertain. This CDR3 has 13 amino acids. Germline values: CDR1 SGHTA, CDR2 FQGNSA. V was shortened by 1 base and J by 8 bases, with 11 bases between the two germline ends. CDR3 DNA: TGTGCCAGCAGCTTAGGGAGGGTTGGGGGCTACACCTTC. Translated: CASSLGRVGGYTF.